Below, 19 T cell receptor beta chains from the same sample are listed, as sequenced in a study of T cell repertoires in cytomegalovirus infection. TCRdb called the reads again in MiXCR, with one record for every CDR3 protein. The table shows 250,000 to 300,000 distinct CDR3 sequences, with about 25% occurring only once. Sequencing input: PBMCs. The receptors derive from a human donor in good health (CMV status not recorded). Some clones in this sample may be carry-over from other donors' samples.

Ten or more counts support this clonotype. The chain is built from TRBV7-2 and TRBJ2-2; D is ambiguous. Per germline, CDR1 SGHTA and CDR2 FQGNSA. This CDR3 spans 12 amino acids. Deletions cut 5 bases from V and 6 bases from J, with 7 bases between. CDR3 region: CASSPQAGELFF. In DNA, the CDR3 is TGTGCCAGCAGCCCTCAAGCCGGGGAGCTGTTTTTT.

DNA for the CDR3: TGTGCCAGTAGTATTATTGGGACACCTAGCAATCAGCCCCAGCATTTT. Amino acid sequence: CASSIIGTPSNQPQHF. V and J are TRBV19 and TRBJ1-5; tentatively, D is TRBD1 (6 bases). The V gene lost 3 bases and the J gene lost 0 bases, with 12 bases spanning the gap. Germline CDR1 LNHDA, CDR2 SQIVND (reference sequence). The CDR3 contains 16 residues.

The V call is TRBV28, the J call TRBJ2-3; D is perhaps TRBD1 (6 bases). Trimming removed 4 bases from V and 2 bases from J, with 16 bases in between. CDR1 MDHEN and CDR2 SYDVKM come from the germline V gene. The CDR3 length is 16 residues. The CDR3 nucleotides are TGTGCCAGCAGTTCTTCCAGCAGGGGTCCCACAGATACGCAGTATTTT. Translated, it gives CASSSSSRGPTDTQYF.

The genes are TRBV28 and TRBJ1-1; D ambiguous. Trimming removed 4 bases from V and 8 bases from J, with 11 bases in between. Per germline, CDR1 MDHEN and CDR2 SYDVKM. The CDR3 runs to 12 residues. This chain's CDR3 is CASSSTRREAFF. The CDR3 region has the DNA TGTGCCAGCAGTTCAACCAGACGGGAAGCTTTCTTT.

The chain employs TRBV28 and TRBJ2-1, with TRBD1 matching 10 bases. Per germline, CDR1 MDHEN and CDR2 SYDVKM. There are 15 residues in the CDR3. V lost 6 bases and J lost 2; bases outside the gene matches: 4. The CDR3 DNA follows: TGTGCCAGCAGGGGACAGGGGTCGGCCTACAATGAGCAGTTCTTC. Its protein product is CASRGQGSAYNEQFF.

The rearrangement links TRBV28 to TRBJ1-1; a weak D match, TRBD1 (5 bases). Germline V gene sequence: CDR1 MDHEN, CDR2 SYDVKM. There are 12 residues in the CDR3. V lost 6 bases and J lost 5, with 10 bases in between. The CDR3 DNA reads TGTGCCAGCAGGGCCAGGGAAACTGAAGCTTTCTTT. Protein sequence: CASRARETEAFF.

The rearrangement joins TRBV5-6 to TRBJ2-7; TRBD1 matches 7 bases. The ends lost 1 base at V and 2 bases at J; junction bases unmatched: 6. Per the germline V gene, CDR1 is SGHDT and CDR2 is YYEEEE. CDR3 size: 15 residues. DNA of the CDR3: TGTGCCAGCAGCTTGAGACAGGGTCTCGCCTACGAGCAGTACTTC. As protein: CASSLRQGLAYEQYF. Combining the CDR3 with reference TRBV5-6 and TRBJ2-7 gives the whole variable domain DAGVTQSPTHLIKTRGQQVTLRCSPKSGHDTVSWYQQALGQGPQFIFQYYEEEERQRGNFPDRFSGHQFPNYSSELNVNALLLGDSALYLCASSLRQGLAYEQYFGPGTRLTVT.

The rearrangement joins TRBV5-1 to TRBJ2-1, with D possibly being TRBD2 (6 bases). V was shortened by 0 bases and J by 9 bases, with 16 bases between the two germline ends. The CDR3 sequence is 15 residues long. Germline V gene data show CDR1 as SGHRS and CDR2 as YFSETQ. DNA for the CDR3: TGCGCCAGCAGCTTGGCGGTTAGCGCGGAGGGTGAGCAGTTCTTC. Protein sequence: CASSLAVSAEGEQFF.

To note about this clonotype: One junction end does not reproduce the germline sequence, and a read error may be involved. This chain connects TRBV7-4 to TRBJ1-6, with a tentative D call TRBD1 (5 bases). CDR1 is SGHVT, CDR2 SQSDAQ, per germline. The CDR3 sequence is 15 residues long. DNA for the CDR3: TGTGCCAGCAGCTTATCCGCGGGGCTGAATTTACCCCTCCACTTT. Amino acids: CASSLSAGLNLPLHF.

This chain uses TRBV28 with TRBJ2-7, with TRBD1 identical over 7 bases. Trimming at V came to 5 bases and at J to 3 bases, leaving 10 bases not matched to a gene. This CDR3 region has 15 residues. The germline gives CDR1 MDHEN, CDR2 SYDVKM. CDR3 sequence (DNA): TGTGCCAGCAGTCGTCCCGGGACAGTATACTACGAGCAGTACTTC. Amino acids: CASSRPGTVYYEQYF.

This clonotype showed up just a few times. The J gene is TRBJ2-1, the V gene TRBV6-6; 8 bases match TRBD1. The CDR3 has 16 residues. Germline V CDR1 and CDR2: MNHNY, SVGAGI (reference sequence). After removal of 0 bases from V and 8 bases from J, the junction contained 9 bases not matched to a gene. The CDR3 reads CASSYSIGTGLDEQFF. CDR3 nucleotide sequence: TGTGCCAGCAGTTACTCGATAGGGACAGGTCTAGATGAGCAGTTCTTC.

Only a few counts were recorded for this clonotype. For the CDR3, the DNA is TGTGCCAGCAGACCGGGACTTCCTTACAATGAGCAGTTCTTC. Translated: CASRPGLPYNEQFF. The chain has TRBV28 and TRBJ2-1, with a tentative D call TRBD2 (6 bases). The germline V and J ends were trimmed by 6 bases and 4 bases, with 13 bases remaining between them. The CDR3 has 14 amino acids. The germline V gene encodes CDR1 MDHEN and CDR2 SYDVKM.

This clonotype was detected a few times. The CDR3 nucleotides read TGTGCCAGCATAGGACTCGCCAATGAGCAGTTCTTC. Translated, it gives CASIGLANEQFF. The chain uses TRBV2 and TRBJ2-1, with a possible D match to TRBD2 (5 bases). CDR1 is SNHLY, CDR2 FYNNEI, per germline. The CDR3 covers 12 residues. The V end was cut by 7 bases, the J end by 6 bases, with 10 bases between. The whole variable domain, remainder taken from reference TRBV2 and TRBJ2-1, is EPEVTQTPSHQVTQMGQEVILRCVPISNHLYFYWYRQILGQKVEFLVSFYNNEISEKSEIFDDQFSVERPDGSNFTLKIRSTKLEDSAMYFCASIGLANEQFFGPGTRLTVL.

This clonotype turned up a few times. The rearrangement joins TRBV10-3 to TRBJ2-1; D is possibly TRBD2 (5 bases). Germline CDR1 reads ENHRY; CDR2 reads SYGVKD. The CDR3 is 12 residues long. Trimming shortened V by 4 bases and J by 7 bases, and 8 bases separated the two germline ends. CDR3 DNA sequence: TGTGCCATCAGTGGGACTCCTAATGAGCAGTTCTTC. Translation gives CAISGTPNEQFF.

The V and J genes are TRBV30 and TRBJ1-1; TRBD1 aligns across 9 bases. Losses at the gene ends were 5 bases for V and 1 base for J; bases not matched to a gene: 11. Germline CDR1 is GTSNPN and CDR2 is SVGIG (reference sequence). The length of the CDR3 is 16 residues. CDR3 sequence: CAWLLLGTGRNTEAFF. DNA of the CDR3: TGTGCCTGGCTGCTTCTCGGGACAGGGAGGAACACTGAAGCTTTCTTT.

This clonotype was counted a few times. The V gene is TRBV19, the J gene TRBJ2-5; D uncertain. V shed 8 bases and J shed 1 base, with 8 bases lying between them. This CDR3 is 12 amino acids long. Germline CDR1 is LNHDA and CDR2 is SQIVND (reference sequence). CDR3 residues: CASRNTQETQYF. In DNA form, the CDR3 reads TGTGCCAGTCGAAACACCCAAGAGACCCAGTACTTC.

In regard to this clonotype: At one end the junction does not follow the germline gene, possibly because of a read error. This chain uses TRBV20-1 with TRBJ1-1; TRBD1 agrees at 7 bases. The CDR3 is 14 amino acids. CDR1 and CDR2 (germline): DFQATT, SNEGSKA (reference sequence). The CDR3 bases are TGCAGTGCTCTTGCCCCGACAGGGAACGCTGAAGCTTTCTTT. Amino acids: CSALAPTGNAEAFF.

The chain uses TRBV19 and TRBJ1-5, with D uncertain. With 5 bases removed from V and 4 bases from J, the gap between germline ends came to 15 bases. The V gene's germline CDR1 is LNHDA and CDR2 SQIVND (reference sequence). The CDR3 sequence is 15 residues long. CDR3 sequence reads: CASSPRGRPNQPQHF. CDR3 nucleotides: TGTGCCAGTAGTCCCCGTGGCAGACCAAATCAGCCCCAGCATTTT.

The genes are TRBV11-2 and TRBJ2-7; D unresolved. The CDR3 loop spans 15 amino acids. Per germline, CDR1 SGHAT and CDR2 FQNNGV. The V gene lost 1 base and the J gene lost 7 bases, with 17 bases spanning the gap. The CDR3 loop reads CASSLGYFRAREQYF. CDR3 DNA: TGTGCCAGCAGCTTAGGGTATTTCCGGGCGCGGGAGCAGTACTTC.